Listed here are 15 T cell receptor beta chains from one sample, sequenced in a study of blood T cell repertoires in COVID-19. Profiled with immunoSEQ multiplex PCR; TCRdb holds only in-frame clones, not every one. Here the sample spans about 200,000 clones, roughly nine tenths being singletons. The sample was peripheral blood. These receptors all come from a man in his forties with active or convalescent COVID-19.

For this clone: Different DNA sequences within this sample yield the same CDR3. The chain combines TRBV19 with TRBJ2-7; perhaps TRBD1 as D (8 bases). The V gene's germline CDR1 is LNHDA and CDR2 SQIVND (reference sequence). This CDR3 is built from 14 residues. The V end lost 5 bases, the J end lost 2 bases, and 13 bases lay between the germline ends. The CDR3 region has the DNA TGTGCCAGTAGTCCCACAGGGGGGGCCTACGAGCAGTACTTC. This sequence encodes CASSPTGGAYEQYF.

The chain recombines TRBV5-6 with TRBJ2-1; 10 bases fit TRBD2. Germline lookup yields CDR1 SGHDT and CDR2 YYEEEE. CDR3 size: 15 residues. After removal of 7 bases from V and 8 bases from J, the junction contained 12 bases not matched to a gene. The CDR3 DNA sequence: TGTGCCAGCCCCCCTAGAGCGGGAGGGCCGGATGAGCAGTTCTTC. This codes for CASPPRAGGPDEQFF.

The chain joins TRBV19 to TRBJ2-3; TRBD2 matches 12 bases. J was trimmed by 3 bases and V by 8 bases; bases with no gene match: 12. Germline CDR1 is LNHDA and CDR2 is SQIVND (reference sequence). The CDR3 extends over 17 amino acids. The DNA of the CDR3 is TGTGCCAGTGCCACTAGCGGGGGGTTTGTGCTGACAGATACGCAGTATTTT. Translation: CASATSGGFVLTDTQYF.

This chain joins TRBV2 and TRBJ1-3; 9 nucleotides align to TRBD1. The germline gives CDR1 SNHLY, CDR2 FYNNEI. J gave up 0 bases and V 2 bases, and 5 bases lay outside the gene matches. The CDR3 is 17 amino acids. CDR3 in DNA: TGTGCCAGCAGTGAATCCGGGACAGGGCGCTCTGGAAACACCATATATTTT. It specifies CASSESGTGRSGNTIYF. Together with reference TRBV2 and TRBJ1-3, the CDR3 gives the full variable domain: EPEVTQTPSHQVTQMGQEVILRCVPISNHLYFYWYRQILGQKVEFLVSFYNNEISEKSEIFDDQFSVERPDGSNFTLKIRSTKLEDSAMYFCASSESGTGRSGNTIYFGEGSWLTVV.

The V call is TRBV11-2, the J call TRBJ1-2; 8 nucleotides agree with TRBD1. The germline V gene has CDR1 SGHAT and CDR2 FQNNGV. The ends lost 5 bases at V and 2 bases at J; junction bases unmatched: 7. CDR3 length: 15 residues. CDR3 amino acids: CASSHRTGNNYGYTF. The CDR3 region has the DNA TGTGCCAGCAGCCATCGGACAGGGAACAACTATGGCTACACCTTC.

The rearrangement joins TRBV7-3 to TRBJ2-2; weak D call: TRBD1 (7 bases). Germline CDR1 and CDR2: SGHTA and FQGTGA. Trimming stripped 0 bases from V and 5 bases from J, with 16 bases between. The CDR3 length is 17 residues. The CDR3 DNA follows: TGTGCCAGCAGCTTAACTACGACAGGGAGGAATACCGGGGAGCTGTTTTTT. This gives the protein CASSLTTTGRNTGELFF.

The V and J genes are TRBV27 and TRBJ2-1, with D tentatively TRBD1 (6 bases). The length of the CDR3 is 13 residues. Per germline, CDR1 MNHEY and CDR2 SMNVEV (reference sequence). Trimming left V 3 bases short and J 3 bases short, with 6 bases between. CDR3 loop: CASSLDSYNEQFF. CDR3 nucleotides: TGTGCCAGCAGTTTGGACAGCTACAATGAGCAGTTCTTC.

The V and J genes are TRBV29-1 and TRBJ1-1, with D possibly TRBD1 on 6 matching bases. CDR3 length equals 13 residues. Germline V gene lookup returns CDR1 SQVTM and CDR2 ANQGSEA. The germline V and J ends were trimmed by 7 bases and 1 base, with 13 bases remaining between them. CDR3 region: CSGRGTSNTEAFF. Written as DNA, the CDR3 is TGCAGCGGTCGTGGGACATCGAACACTGAAGCTTTCTTT.

The chain couples TRBV27 to TRBJ1-2; 11 bases are a match to TRBD1. The J segment lost 7 bases and the V segment lost 5 bases, leaving 6 bases of the junction unmatched. This CDR3 region has 14 residues. Germline CDR1 is MNHEY and CDR2 is SMNVEV (reference sequence). This chain's CDR3 is CASSPGQGAVGYTF. CDR3 nucleotide sequence: TGTGCCAGCAGTCCAGGACAGGGGGCGGTTGGCTACACCTTC.

The chain carries TRBV5-1 and TRBJ1-2, with 8 positions matching TRBD1. The germline CDR1 and CDR2 sequences are SGHRS and YFSETQ. CDR3 length: 12 residues. J gave up 7 bases and V 4 bases, and 3 bases lay outside the gene matches. This CDR3 reads CASSADRVGYTF. The CDR3 nucleotides are TGCGCCAGCAGCGCGGACAGGGTTGGCTACACCTTC.

Of note for this clone: The identical CDR3 is also encoded by other nucleotide sequences in the sample. The rearrangement uses TRBV3-1 (or the pseudogene TRBV3-2) and TRBJ1-1; no firm D call. V lost 1 base and J 5 bases, leaving 5 bases between the germline ends. The germline gives CDR1 LGHDT, CDR2 YNNKEL (reference sequence). The CDR3 sequence is 12 residues long. CDR3 loop: CASSQAVTEAFF. Written as DNA, the CDR3 is TGTGCCAGCAGCCAAGCAGTAACTGAAGCTTTCTTT.

The chain carries TRBV7-9 and TRBJ1-4; D ambiguous. This CDR3 spans 15 amino acids. Germline CDR1 is SEHNR and CDR2 is FQNEAQ (reference sequence). Trimming took off 4 bases at V and 7 bases at J, with 16 bases between the two ends. Here the CDR3 DNA reads TGTGCCAGCAGCTCATATAAGGGAGTGAGTGAAAAACTGTTTTTT. Its protein is CASSSYKGVSEKLFF.

This chain links TRBV7-9 with TRBJ1-2; no firm D call. The ends were cut back, 7 bases at V and 3 bases at J, with 15 bases in the middle. This CDR3 comprises 14 residues. Germline CDR1 reads SEHNR; CDR2 reads FQNEAQ (reference sequence). Written as DNA, the CDR3 is TGTGCCAGCACCTCTAAGGCGGGGTACTATGGCTACACCTTC. It specifies CASTSKAGYYGYTF.

This chain connects TRBV6-5 to TRBJ1-2; TRBD1 matches 12 bases. In germline, CDR1 is MNHEY, CDR2 SVGAGI. This CDR3 has 15 residues. The junction had 5 bases not matched to a gene; V was cut back by 5 bases and J by 4 bases. CDR3 bases: TGTGCCAGCAGTCCCGGGACAGGGGGCATCTATGGCTACACCTTC. Amino acids: CASSPGTGGIYGYTF.

This chain links TRBV3-1 (or the pseudogene TRBV3-2) with TRBJ2-1; 10 positions match TRBD2. The V gene end was trimmed by 4 bases and the J gene end by 10 bases; junction bases not matched to a gene: 13. The CDR3 has 16 residues. The V gene's germline CDR1 is LGHDT and CDR2 YNNKEL (reference sequence). The CDR3 sequence: CASSPRRLAGVQEQFF. The CDR3 DNA reads as TGTGCCAGCAGCCCTCGGAGGCTAGCGGGAGTTCAAGAGCAGTTCTTC.